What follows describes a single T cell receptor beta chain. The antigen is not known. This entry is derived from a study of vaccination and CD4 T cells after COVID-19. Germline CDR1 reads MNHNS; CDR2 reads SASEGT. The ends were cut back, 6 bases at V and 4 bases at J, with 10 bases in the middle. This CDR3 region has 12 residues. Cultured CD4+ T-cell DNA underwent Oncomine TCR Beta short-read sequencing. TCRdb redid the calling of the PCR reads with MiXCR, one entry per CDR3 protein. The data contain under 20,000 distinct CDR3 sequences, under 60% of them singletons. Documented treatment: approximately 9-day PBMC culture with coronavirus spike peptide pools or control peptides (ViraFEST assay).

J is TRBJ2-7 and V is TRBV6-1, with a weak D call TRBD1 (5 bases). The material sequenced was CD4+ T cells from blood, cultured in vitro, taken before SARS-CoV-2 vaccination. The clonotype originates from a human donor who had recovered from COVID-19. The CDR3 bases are TGTGCCAGCAGGGGGCAGGGATACGAGCAGTACTTC. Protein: CASRGQGYEQYF.